This TCR beta chain was found in a study of beta chain features in type 1 diabetes. About the study: Examination spanned around 100,000,000 sorted cells from all samples. Study-wide results and caveats: Moderate yet significant TCRB CDR3 shortening was seen in Type 1 diabetes patients in all four CD4+ subsets. Shorter templates might be favored by PCR, equally in patients and controls. Diminished insertions and augmented deletions at VDJ junctions characterized type 1 diabetes patients.

This CDR3 spans 17 amino acids. Unmatched junction bases numbered 8, after V lost 6 bases and J lost 1 base. CDR1 MDHEN and CDR2 SYDVKM come from the germline V gene. About this clone itself: Antigen unknown.

As every portion of the isolated RNA was reverse transcribed, the sequencing read expressed TCRB transcripts. The method was immunoSEQ multiplex PCR; TCRdb's version includes in-frame clones alone and lacks a portion of them. The data contain some 280,000 clones, around an eighth of them singletons. CD4+ naive, central memory, regulatory and stem cell-like memory subsets were isolated by sorting on CD45RO/CCR7/CD25/CD127/CD95/CD27. This TCR was recovered from a man younger than 45 with type 1 diabetes. Sequencing used naive CD4+ T cells from blood. This sequence joins TRBV28 and TRBJ2-2; 10 nucleotides match TRBD2. The CDR3 DNA sequence: TGTGCCAGCAGCACCCCTTGGACTAGCGGGAACACCGGGGAGCTGTTTTTT. Translating it yields CASSTPWTSGNTGELFF.